This TCR beta chain was sequenced for a study of response to subunit inactivated influenza vaccine (dated by TCRdb to between 2017 and 2018). Turning to the overall study: Deep quantitative profiling of the T cell receptor repertoire was used in the study to follow responses to a trivalent subunit inactivated influenza vaccine.

Points on this clonotype: This receptor's antigen is unknown. No per-base quality is available; no much larger clone lies one base away.

Library generation was performed with RT-PCR. Sequencing took place on an Illumina HiSeq 2500. The public reads were reanalyzed by TCRdb: fastp trimming at Q25, MiXCR alignment, in-frame beta chains only. For every CDR3 protein sequence, its rows merge into one entry that carries the most common genes and DNA. Counted in this sample were about 780,000 distinct CDR3 sequences; around 20% of them appeared once. Roughly a tenth of the sample rests with the top ten. Overall study results and their limits: The authors proposed that each seasonal influenza vaccination may bring in only a limited number of new T cells.

CDR1 and CDR2 are read off the germline V gene as MDHEN and SYDVKM. Counted from cysteine to phenylalanine, this CDR3 has 16 amino acids. The CDR3 DNA has 48 bases and is translated from base 1. From V the trimming removes 3 bases and from J it removes 0 bases, while the gene matches leave 4 bases of the junction unaccounted for. The clonotype originates from a man in his forties or fifties who received an inactivated influenza vaccine. Donor details come from another sample of the same person, matched by shared clones. Sample: PBMCs from blood, taken more than 4 days after vaccination. The chain is made from TRBV28 and TRBJ1-5; 8 bases in the junction line up with TRBD1. The DNA reads as follows: TGTGCCAGCAGTTTTTGGGACAGGTATAGCAATCAGCCCCAGCATTTT. Translated, it reads CASSFWDRYSNQPQHF.